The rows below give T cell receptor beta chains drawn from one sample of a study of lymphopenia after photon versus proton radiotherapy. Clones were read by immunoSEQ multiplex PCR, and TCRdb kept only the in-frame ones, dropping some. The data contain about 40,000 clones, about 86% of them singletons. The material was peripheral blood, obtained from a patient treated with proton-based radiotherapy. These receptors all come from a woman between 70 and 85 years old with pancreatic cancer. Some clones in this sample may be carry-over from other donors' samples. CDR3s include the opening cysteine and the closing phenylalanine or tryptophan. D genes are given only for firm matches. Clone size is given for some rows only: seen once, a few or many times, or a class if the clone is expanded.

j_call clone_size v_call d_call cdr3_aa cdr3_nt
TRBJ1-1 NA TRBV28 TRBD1 CASRNSQGANTEAFF TGTGCCAGCAGGAACTCACAGGGGGCGAACACTGAAGCTTTCTTT
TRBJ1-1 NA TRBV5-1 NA CASSLGRGFSEAFF TGCGCCAGCAGCTTGGGGAGGGGATTTTCTGAAGCTTTCTTT
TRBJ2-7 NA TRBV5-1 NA CASSLQGTSSYEQYF TGCGCCAGCAGCTTGCAGGGCACGAGCTCCTACGAGCAGTACTTC
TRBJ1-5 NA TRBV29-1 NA CSAATDSNQPQHF TGCAGCGCTGCGACAGATAGCAATCAGCCCCAGCATTTT
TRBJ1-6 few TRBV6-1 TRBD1 CASSRTGFDSPLHF TGTGCCAGCAGTAGGACAGGGTTTGATTCACCCCTCCACTTT
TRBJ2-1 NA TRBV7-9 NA CASRTDSYNEQFF TGTGCCAGCAGGACGGACAGTTACAATGAGCAGTTCTTC
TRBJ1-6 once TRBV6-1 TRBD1 CASSGDRGYNSPLHF TGTGCCAGCAGTGGGGACAGGGGGTATAATTCACCCCTCCACTTT
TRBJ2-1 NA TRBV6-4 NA CASSDLETSSYNEQFF TGTGCCAGCAGTGACTTAGAGACAAGCTCCTACAATGAGCAGTTCTTC
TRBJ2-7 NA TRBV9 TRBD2 CASSVGSGASYEQYF TGTGCCAGCAGCGTAGGTAGCGGGGCCTCCTACGAGCAGTACTTC
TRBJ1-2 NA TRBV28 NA CASSSSTKVYGYTF TGTGCCAGCAGTTCAAGTACCAAAGTCTATGGCTACACCTTC
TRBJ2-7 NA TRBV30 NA CAWSRGKRSYEQYF TGTGCCTGGAGTCGTGGTAAGAGATCCTACGAGCAGTACTTC
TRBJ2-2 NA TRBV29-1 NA CSVGQGSNTGELFF TGCAGCGTTGGCCAGGGATCGAACACCGGGGAGCTGTTTTTT
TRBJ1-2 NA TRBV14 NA CASSQDSPDLYGYTF TGTGCCAGCAGCCAAGATTCGCCTGATCTCTATGGCTACACCTTC
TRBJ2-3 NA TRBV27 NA CASSPRLGQDTQYF TGTGCCAGCAGTCCGCGACTAGGGCAAGATACGCAGTATTTT
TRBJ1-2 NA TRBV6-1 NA CASSPSGQAYGYTF TGTGCCAGCAGTCCATCTGGACAAGCTTATGGCTACACCTTC
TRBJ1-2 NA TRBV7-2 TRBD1 CASSLVADTGGLGYTF TGTGCCAGCAGCTTAGTAGCTGACACAGGGGGCCTTGGCTACACCTTC
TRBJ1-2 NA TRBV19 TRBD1 CASRRWDRRNYGYTF TGTGCCAGTAGACGTTGGGACAGGAGAAACTATGGCTACACCTTC
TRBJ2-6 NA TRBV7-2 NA CASSQGGFESGANVLTF TGTGCCAGCAGCCAGGGGGGGTTCGAGTCTGGGGCCAACGTCCTGACTTTC
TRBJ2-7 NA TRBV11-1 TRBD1 CASSRGQGGFEQYF TGTGCCAGCAGCCGGGGACAGGGGGGCTTCGAGCAGTACTTC
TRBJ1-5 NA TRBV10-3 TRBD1 CAISLDRDQPQHF TGTGCCATCAGCTTGGACAGGGATCAGCCCCAGCATTTT
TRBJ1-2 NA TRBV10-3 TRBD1 CATGQGLVDYGYTF TGTGCCACTGGACAGGGGTTAGTCGACTATGGCTACACCTTC
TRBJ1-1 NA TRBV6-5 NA CASSYSGGLNTEAFF TGTGCCAGCAGTTACTCAGGCGGATTGAACACTGAAGCTTTCTTT
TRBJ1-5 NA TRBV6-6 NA CASSYAGPGQPQHF TGTGCCAGCAGTTACGCGGGGCCGGGGCAGCCCCAGCATTTT
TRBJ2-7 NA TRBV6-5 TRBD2 CASSRGLAGAGEQYF TGTGCCAGCAGTCGTGGACTAGCGGGAGCTGGCGAGCAGTACTTC
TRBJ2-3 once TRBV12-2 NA CASRLDRVGQGKVTDTQYF TGTGCAAGTCGCTTAGATCGGGTGGGACAGGGGAAGGTCACAGATACGCAGTATTTT
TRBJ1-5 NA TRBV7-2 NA CASSFSNSGNQPQHF TGTGCCAGCAGCTTCTCAAACAGTGGCAATCAGCCCCAGCATTTT
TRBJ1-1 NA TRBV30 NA CAWSVIGAEAFF TGTGCCTGGAGTGTGATAGGGGCTGAAGCTTTCTTT
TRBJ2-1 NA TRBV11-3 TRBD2 CASSPQLAGVDEQFF TGTGCCAGCAGCCCCCAACTAGCGGGAGTCGATGAGCAGTTCTTC
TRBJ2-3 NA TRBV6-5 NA CASRSTGGADTQYF TGTGCCAGCAGATCGACCGGTGGGGCAGATACGCAGTATTTT
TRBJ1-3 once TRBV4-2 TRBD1 CASSQGQTGNTIYF TGTGCCAGCAGCCAGGGACAGACTGGAAACACCATATATTTT
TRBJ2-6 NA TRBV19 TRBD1 CASSMGQSFSGANVLTF TGTGCCAGTAGTATGGGACAGAGCTTCTCTGGGGCCAACGTCCTGACTTTC
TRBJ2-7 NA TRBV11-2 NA CASSPQRTGEQYF TGTGCCAGCAGCCCCCAGCGGACCGGCGAGCAGTACTTC
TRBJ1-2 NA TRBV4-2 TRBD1 CASSQPGQGLLGYGYTF TGTGCCAGCAGCCAACCCGGACAGGGCCTTCTGGGGTATGGCTACACCTTC
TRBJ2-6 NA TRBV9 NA CASSPRRANVLTF TGTGCCAGCAGCCCCCGAAGGGCCAACGTCCTGACTTTC
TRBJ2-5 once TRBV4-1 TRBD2 CASSRVTSVQETQYF TGCGCCAGCAGCCGCGTTACTAGCGTCCAAGAGACCCAGTACTTC
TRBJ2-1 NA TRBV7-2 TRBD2 CASGPPGLAYNEQFF TGTGCCAGCGGGCCCCCGGGACTAGCGTACAATGAGCAGTTCTTC
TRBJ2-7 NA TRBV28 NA CASTRSGVSYEQYF TGTGCCAGCACCCGATCAGGGGTCTCCTACGAGCAGTACTTC
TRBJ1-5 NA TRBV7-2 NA CASSLGGGREGQPQHF TGTGCCAGCAGCCTAGGGGGGGGCAGGGAGGGTCAGCCCCAGCATTTT
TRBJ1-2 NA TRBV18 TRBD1 CASSPPGQLNYGYTF TGTGCCAGCTCACCTCCGGGACAGCTTAACTATGGCTACACCTTC